This is a list of T cell receptor beta chains from one sample in a study of human T cells and chemical hapten exposure. MiXCR, applied by TCRdb to the RACE reads, yields one record per CDR3 protein. This repertoire shows 210,000 or so distinct CDR3 sequences, roughly a quarter found once; its top ten account for approximately 2.3%. The sample consisted of whole blood, taken in connection with sensitization to the hapten diphenylcyclopropenone (DPC). The receptors come from a woman aged 40-49 years with alopecia areata. Some clones in this sample may be carry-over from other donors' samples. Both conserved end residues are part of each CDR3. The D gene is left open where the match is weak. Size is omitted from some rows. Given values are once, few, many or a class for expanded clones.

TRBD1,TRBV7-2,TRBJ2-1,few,TGTGCCAGCAGCCGACAGGGAGCCTACAATGAGCAGTTCTTC,CASSRQGAYNEQFF
-,TRBV5-1,TRBJ1-2,few,TGCGCCAGCAGCAGTGGACAGTGGGGCTACACCTTC,CASSSGQWGYTF
TRBD2,TRBV27,TRBJ2-1,-,TGTGCCAGCAGTCCGGAAGGGACTAGCGGGCTTTCCTACAATGAGCAGTTCTTC,CASSPEGTSGLSYNEQFF
TRBD1,TRBV6-5,TRBJ2-3,many,TGTGCCAGCATGGTTCAGGGGGCGCGGGGAGATACGCAGTATTTT,CASMVQGARGDTQYF
-,TRBV5-1,TRBJ2-5,-,TGCGCCAGCAGCGGGCGGACCTACCAAGAGACCCAGTACTTC,CASSGRTYQETQYF
-,TRBV12-3/TRBV12-4,TRBJ2-2,-,TGTGCCAGCAGCCCGAGGGGCAGGGCGGACACCGGGGAGCTGTTTTTT,CASSPRGRADTGELFF
TRBD1,TRBV29-1,TRBJ1-2,-,TGCAGCGTTGACAGGGGGGGCTATGGCTACACCTTC,CSVDRGGYGYTF
-,TRBV29-1,TRBJ2-2,few,TGCAGCGTCGAGAGGACAGCCCCCGGGGAGCTGTTTTTT,CSVERTAPGELFF
-,TRBV24-1,TRBJ2-1,-,TGTGCCACCAGGGGCGATAGCTCCTACAATGAGCAGTTCTTC,CATRGDSSYNEQFF
TRBD2,TRBV5-1,TRBJ2-1,few,TGCGCCAGCAGCGGACTAGCGGGAAACAATGAGCAGTTCTTC,CASSGLAGNNEQFF
-,TRBV7-9,TRBJ1-1,once,TGTGCCAGCAGCAACATCCCTGGGAACACTGAAGCTTTCTTT,CASSNIPGNTEAFF
-,TRBV6-5,TRBJ2-1,-,TGTGCCAGCAGTTACCGACCTCGTGGACACAATGAGCAGTTCTTC,CASSYRPRGHNEQFF
-,TRBV5-1,TRBJ2-3,-,TGCGCCAGCAGCTTGGCCCTAGACATTTCAGATACGCAGTATTTT,CASSLALDISDTQYF
TRBD2,TRBV6-2/TRBV6-3,TRBJ2-1,-,TGTGCCAGCAGTGATTTTGGGAGGGCCCTCGAGCAGTTCTTC,CASSDFGRALEQFF
-,TRBV15,TRBJ1-5,-,TGTGCCACCAGCAGAGGGGGACGTCAGCCCCAGCATTTT,CATSRGGRQPQHF
-,TRBV28,TRBJ2-7,-,TGTGCCAGCGGGGGCCACTACGAGCAGTACTTC,CASGGHYEQYF
-,TRBV28,TRBJ1-1,once,TGTGCCAGCAGTCGCGGCAGGTGGACTGAAGCTTTCTTT,CASSRGRWTEAFF
-,TRBV4-3,TRBJ2-6,-,TGCGCCAGCAGCCAAGATCGGGGGATTGGGGCCAACGTCCTGACTTTC,CASSQDRGIGANVLTF
-,TRBV7-2,TRBJ2-5,-,TGTGCCAGCAGCTTAGGGGTAACCTGGGACAAGATGGAGACCCAGTACTTC,CASSLGVTWDKMETQYF
TRBD1,TRBV7-2,TRBJ2-5,few,TGTGCCAGCAGCTTAGGCGGACAGGGCGAAGAGACCCAGTACTTC,CASSLGGQGEETQYF
TRBD1,TRBV5-1,TRBJ1-6,few,TGCGCCAGCAGCTCGGGACAGGGGAGGTTAGATTCACCCCTCCACTTT,CASSSGQGRLDSPLHF